This T cell receptor (beta chain) was obtained from a study of T cell repertoires in cytomegalovirus infection. This clonotype was observed a few times. TCRdb independently ran MiXCR on the reads; one entry per CDR3 protein. This sample has 200,000 to 300,000 distinct CDR3 sequences, with around 15% found just once. With V trimmed by 3 bases and J by 1 base, 8 bases remained unmatched. This CDR3 region has 19 residues. Germline V CDR1 and CDR2: LGHDT, YNNKEL (reference sequence). This sequence was found in a human donor in good health (CMV status not recorded). Some clones in this sample may be carry-over from other donors' samples. Specimen: PBMCs. The V and J genes are TRBV3-1 and TRBJ2-4; 14 bases are shared with TRBD2. The CDR3 loop is CASSQYRTSGGSAKNIQYF. In nucleotides, the CDR3 is TGTGCCAGCAGCCAGTACCGGACTAGCGGGGGGTCGGCCAAAAACATTCAGTACTTC.